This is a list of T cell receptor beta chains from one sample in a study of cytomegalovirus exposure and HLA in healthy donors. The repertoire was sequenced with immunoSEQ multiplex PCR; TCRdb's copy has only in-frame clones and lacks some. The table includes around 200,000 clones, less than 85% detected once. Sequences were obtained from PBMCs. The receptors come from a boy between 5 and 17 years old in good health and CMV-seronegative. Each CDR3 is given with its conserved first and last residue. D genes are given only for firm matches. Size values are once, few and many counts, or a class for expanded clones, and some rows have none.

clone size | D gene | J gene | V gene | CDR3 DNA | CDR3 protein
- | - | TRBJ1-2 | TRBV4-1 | TGCGCCAGCAGCCAAGGCCCTCGGGCGGGGAAGTCTGGCTACACCTTC | CASSQGPRAGKSGYTF
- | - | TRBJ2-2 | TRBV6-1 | TGTGCCAGCGTCTTACAGCTGAACACCGGGGAGCTGTTTTTT | CASVLQLNTGELFF
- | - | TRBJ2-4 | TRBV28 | TGTGCCAGCAGTTTATCGGCGGGCCCATCCGGAGACAAAAACATTCAGTACTTC | CASSLSAGPSGDKNIQYF
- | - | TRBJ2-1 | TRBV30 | TGTGCCGGTCCCCGGGTGGGTCGTACAGGGAACAATGAGCAGTTCTTC | CAGPRVGRTGNNEQFF
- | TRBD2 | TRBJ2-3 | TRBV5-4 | TGTGCCTACCGGGGCGGCGGGAGGATCAAAACCACAGATACGCAGTATTTT | CAYRGGGRIKTTDTQYF
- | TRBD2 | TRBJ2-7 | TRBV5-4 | TGTGCCAGCAGCTTCGAGGCGGGGGGGTTCTACGAGCAGTACTTC | CASSFEAGGFYEQYF
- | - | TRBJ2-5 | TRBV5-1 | TGCGCCAGCAGCTTGGGCCAGACACAAGAGACCCAGTACTTC | CASSLGQTQETQYF
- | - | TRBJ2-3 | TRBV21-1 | TGTGCCAGCAGCACCACTGGTGGTACAGATACGCAGTATTTT | CASSTTGGTDTQYF
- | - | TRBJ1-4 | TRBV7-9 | TGTGCCAGCAGCTTAGGGGTTCCAGGCGAAAAACTGTTTTTT | CASSLGVPGEKLFF
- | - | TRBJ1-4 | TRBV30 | TGTGCCTGGAATCTTCGGCAGGGAGGCACTAATGAAAAACTGTTTTTT | CAWNLRQGGTNEKLFF
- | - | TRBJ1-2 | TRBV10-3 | TGTGCCGTGCTAGCAGATAACTATGGCTACACCTTC | CAVLADNYGYTF
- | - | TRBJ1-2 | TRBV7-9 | TGTTCCAGCAGCTTGGGCTCTATGTCAACCTTC | CSSSLGSMSTF
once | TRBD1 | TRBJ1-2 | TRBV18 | TGTGCCAGCTCACCCGGGACAGGGGGCCCCCGGCGGGGCTACACCTTC | CASSPGTGGPRRGYTF
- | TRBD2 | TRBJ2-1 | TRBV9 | TGTGCCAGCAGCGGCGGACTAGCGGGAGAAAAAGAGCAGTTCTTC | CASSGGLAGEKEQFF
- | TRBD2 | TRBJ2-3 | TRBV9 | TGTGCCAGCAGCTCGACGACTAGCGGGGAACGTGGGGATACGCAGTATTTT | CASSSTTSGERGDTQYF
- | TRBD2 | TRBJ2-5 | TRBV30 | TGTGCCTGGAGTTCTGGGGGGGGATTGGGGACCCAGTACTTC | CAWSSGGGLGTQYF
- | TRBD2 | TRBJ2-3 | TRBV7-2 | TGTGCCAGCAGCTTGGTTAGCCGAGGAGCGGGAGGAGATACGCAGTATTTT | CASSLVSRGAGGDTQYF
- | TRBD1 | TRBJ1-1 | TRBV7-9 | TGTTCCAGCAGCTTAGTAGGGGGCGCGGGGACTGAAGCTTTCTTT | CSSSLVGGAGTEAFF
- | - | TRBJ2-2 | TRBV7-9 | TGTGCCAGCAGCCTGGGGACCGCGGGAACCGGGGAGCTGTTTTTT | CASSLGTAGTGELFF
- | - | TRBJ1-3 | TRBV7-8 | TGTGCCAGCAGCTCTCTGGAGGGCACCATATATTTT | CASSSLEGTIYF
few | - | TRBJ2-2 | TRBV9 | TGTGCCAGCAGCGTAGGGGCGACCGGGGAGCTGTTTTTT | CASSVGATGELFF
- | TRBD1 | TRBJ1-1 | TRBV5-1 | TGCGCCAGCAGCTTGGGACAGGGGGCGGGGGAAACTGAAGCTTTCTTT | CASSLGQGAGETEAFF
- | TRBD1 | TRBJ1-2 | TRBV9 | TGTGCCAGCAGCGTAGGGCGGACAGGGGACGTTAACTATGGCTACACCTTC | CASSVGRTGDVNYGYTF
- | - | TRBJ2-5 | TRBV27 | TGTGCCAGCAGCCCAACCGGCAGGGCGATACAAGAGACCCAGTACTTC | CASSPTGRAIQETQYF
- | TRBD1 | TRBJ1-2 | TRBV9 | TGTGCCAGCAGCGCCTGGGACAGGTTTCTTACCTTC | CASSAWDRFLTF
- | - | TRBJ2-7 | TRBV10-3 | TGTGCCATCACTTCCTCGCAGGTCGGCTCCTACGAGCAGTACTTC | CAITSSQVGSYEQYF
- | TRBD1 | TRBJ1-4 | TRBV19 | TGTGCCAGTAGTATCAGGGGGAACAATGAAAAACTGTTTTTT | CASSIRGNNEKLFF
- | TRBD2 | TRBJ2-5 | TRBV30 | TGTGCCTGGAGGCCCGGGGGGGTAGAGACCCAGTACTTC | CAWRPGGVETQYF
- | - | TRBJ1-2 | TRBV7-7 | TGTGCTAGCAGCTTAGAGCCCAGAGGATACTATTTCCACGGCTACACCTTC | CASSLEPRGYYFHGYTF
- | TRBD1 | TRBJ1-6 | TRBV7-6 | TGTGCCAGCAGCCCTAGAAAACAGGGGGCCAATTCACCCCTCCACTTT | CASSPRKQGANSPLHF
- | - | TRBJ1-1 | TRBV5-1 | TGCGCCAGCAGCTTGGTAATTCAGAACCTTAACACTGAAGCTTTCTTT | CASSLVIQNLNTEAFF
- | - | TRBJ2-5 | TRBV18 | TGTGCCAGCTCTAAAACTAGCCCAGAGACCCAGTACTTC | CASSKTSPETQYF
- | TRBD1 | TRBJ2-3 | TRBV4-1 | TGCGCCAGTCGACCGGGACAGGGGACAGATACGCAGTATTTT | CASRPGQGTDTQYF
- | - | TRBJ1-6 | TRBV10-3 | TGTGCCATCAGCCAACAGGGAAATGATTCACCCCTCCACTTT | CAISQQGNDSPLHF
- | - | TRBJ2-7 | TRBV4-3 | TGCGCCAGCAGCCAAGAAAGGGGAAACGGGAGCCCCGACGAGCAGTACTTC | CASSQERGNGSPDEQYF
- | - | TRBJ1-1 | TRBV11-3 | TGTGCCAGCAGCTGGGACGGGCGGGGCACTGAAGCTTTCTTT | CASSWDGRGTEAFF